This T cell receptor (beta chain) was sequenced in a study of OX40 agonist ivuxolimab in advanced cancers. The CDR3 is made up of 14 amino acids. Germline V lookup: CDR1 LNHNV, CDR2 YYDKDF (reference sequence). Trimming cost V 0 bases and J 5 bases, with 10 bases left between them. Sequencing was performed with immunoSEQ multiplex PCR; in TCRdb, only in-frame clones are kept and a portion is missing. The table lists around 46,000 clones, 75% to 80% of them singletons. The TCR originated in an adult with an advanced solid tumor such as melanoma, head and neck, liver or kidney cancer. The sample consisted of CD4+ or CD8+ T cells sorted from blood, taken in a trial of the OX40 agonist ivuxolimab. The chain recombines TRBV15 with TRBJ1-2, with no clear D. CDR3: CATSREKGGYGYTF. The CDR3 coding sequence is TGTGCCACCAGCAGAGAGAAGGGTGGTTATGGCTACACCTTC.